One and the same sample provided the 28 T cell receptor beta chains below, sequenced in a study of T cell clonality in common variable immunodeficiency. Sequencing was performed with immunoSEQ multiplex PCR; in TCRdb, only in-frame clones are kept and a portion is missing. The sample shows approximately 57,000 clones, none of them appearing just once. The sample was peripheral blood mononuclear cells. Receptors were obtained from a person aged 18-69 years in good health.

In this sample, this clone turned up many times. The CDR3 protein is CASSSGQDRGPTEAFF. The CDR3 bases that were read are TGTGCCAGCAGCTCTGGCCAAGACAGGGGGCCTACTGAA. This chain connects TRBV5-4 to TRBJ1-1; the match to TRBD1 covers 10 bases. The read ends 3 residues before the CDR3 terminus; that terminus is restored from the germline J gene. This CDR3 has 16 amino acids. Losses at the gene ends were 3 bases for V and 5 bases for J; bases not matched to a gene: 10. Germline V gene data show CDR1 as SGHNT and CDR2 as YYREEE (reference sequence).

This clone was seen ten or more times. The read terminates 3 residues before the CDR3 end, so the remaining end is supplied by the germline J gene. The V gene is TRBV20-1, the J gene TRBJ2-4; TRBD2 agrees at 8 bases. This CDR3 has 14 residues. Germline-derived CDR1 and CDR2 are DFQATT and SNEGSKA (reference sequence). The CDR3 region is CSAGPGLGGETQYF. The sequenced part of the CDR3 DNA is TGCAGTGCTGGACCGGGACTAGGAGGAGAGACT.

Only a few counts were recorded for this clone. The read gets to within 3 residues of the CDR3 end, and the germline J gene fills in the rest. This rearrangement joins TRBV2 to TRBJ2-5; a possible D gene is TRBD1 (5 bases). Per the germline V gene, CDR1 is SNHLY and CDR2 is FYNNEI. V was trimmed by 6 bases and J by 7 bases, leaving 12 bases between them. CDR3 length: 12 amino acids. CDR3 sequence: CASSQGWGTQYF. The CDR3 bases that were read are TGTGCCAGCAGCCAGGGATGGGGGACC.

This clone was observed many times. Read coverage stops 3 residues before the CDR3 terminus; the germline J gene supplies the remainder. The rearrangement links TRBV6-4 to TRBJ1-6; TRBD1 aligns across 7 bases. The CDR3 spans 17 residues. Germline V CDR1 and CDR2: MRHNA, SNTAGT. Trimming at V came to 2 bases and at J to 4 bases, leaving 8 bases not matched to a gene. The CDR3 spells CASSDLQGVLYNSPLHF. The covered CDR3 bases are TGTGCCAGCAGTGACCTCCAGGGGGTACTTTATAATTCACCC.

This clone was counted many times. The read gets to within 3 residues of the CDR3 end, and the germline J gene fills in the rest. The rearrangement uses TRBV30 and TRBJ1-2; 9 nucleotides line up with TRBD1. V gave up 1 base and J gave up 3 bases; unmatched junction bases: 6. CDR3 length: 15 residues. Germline V gene sequence: CDR1 GTSNPN, CDR2 SVGIG (reference sequence). The sequenced part of the CDR3 DNA is TGTGCCTGGAGTGGGACGGGACAGGGTTACTATGGC. It translates to CAWSGTGQGYYG. The full CDR3 reads CAWSGTGQGYYGYTF.

Many counts were recorded for this clone. The CDR3 goes on 3 residues after the read ends, and that part is filled in from the germline J gene. The chain has TRBV5-1 and TRBJ2-1, with TRBD2 identical over 11 bases. Germline CDR1 reads SGHRS; CDR2 reads YFSETQ. V lost 5 bases to trimming and J lost 0 bases; unmatched junction nucleotides: 16. The CDR3 sequence is 20 residues long. Partial CDR3 DNA: TGCGCCAGCAGACTAGGGCTAGCGGGAGGCACGCGGAGCTCCTACAATGAG. It yields the protein CASRLGLAGGTRSSYNE. The CDR3 reads in full as CASRLGLAGGTRSSYNEQFF.

This clone was found many times. The read gets to within 3 residues of the CDR3 end, and the germline J gene fills in the rest. The chain carries TRBV6-1 and TRBJ1-5; D is possibly TRBD1 (5 bases). V lost 0 bases to trimming and J lost 4 bases, with 10 bases between them. This CDR3 comprises 15 residues. Germline CDR1 is MNHNS and CDR2 is SASEGT. The sequenced CDR3 bases are TGTGCCAGCAGTGAAGCGACAGTCCTTAATCAGCCC. Translating it yields CASSEATVLNQP. The whole CDR3 sequence is CASSEATVLNQPQHF.

This clone was counted ten times or more. The read terminates 3 residues before the CDR3 end, so the remaining end is supplied by the germline J gene. J is TRBJ1-1 and V is TRBV6-2 or TRBV6-3; no clear D. The CDR3 length is 13 residues. V was clipped by 5 bases and J by 3 bases, with 10 bases between them. Per the germline V gene, CDR1 is MNHEY and CDR2 is SVGEGT. The chain's CDR3 is CASSPWTYTEAFF. The DNA read from the CDR3 is TGTGCCAGCAGTCCCTGGACTTACACTGAA.

As to this clone: The observed sequence ends 3 residues before the CDR3 terminus, with the missing tail filled in from the germline J gene. This chain links TRBV19 with TRBJ2-4; D perhaps matches TRBD2 (6 bases). Per germline, CDR1 LNHDA and CDR2 SQIVND (reference sequence). This CDR3 is 14 amino acids long. CDR3 DNA, as far as it was read: TGTGCCAGTAGTAGGAGTAACCGGCGGGGAGAT. It is translated as CASSRSNRRGD. The full CDR3 protein is CASSRSNRRGDQYF.

This clone showed up many times. The read terminates 3 residues ahead of where the CDR3 ends, so the germline J gene completes it. The chain is built from TRBV5-6 and TRBJ1-6; D possibly corresponds to TRBD1 (5 bases). Germline V gene sequence: CDR1 SGHDT, CDR2 YYEEEE. This CDR3 comprises 14 residues. Trimming cost V 2 bases and J 6 bases, with 9 bases left between them. Incomplete CDR3 DNA: TGTGCCAGCAGCTTTAGGGGCCTTAATTCACCC. Encoded protein: CASSFRGLNSP. The full CDR3 is CASSFRGLNSPLHF.

Notes on this clone: The DNA ends 3 residues before the CDR3 does, and the rest of the CDR3 is filled in from the germline J gene. The chain combines TRBV19 with TRBJ1-5, with D possibly matching TRBD1 (6 bases). V was clipped by 6 bases and J by 4 bases, with 13 bases between them. The CDR3 runs 14 residues. The germline V gene encodes CDR1 LNHDA and CDR2 SQIVND (reference sequence). CDR3 region: CASRRTELNQPQHF. CDR3 bases read: TGTGCCAGTAGGAGGACAGAACTTAATCAGCCC.

Regarding this clone: The read falls 3 residues short of the CDR3 end, and the missing part is taken from the germline J gene. This chain links TRBV20-1 with TRBJ1-1; no clear D. Germline CDR1 reads DFQATT; CDR2 reads SNEGSKA (reference sequence). Between the trimmed V and J ends, which lost 5 bases and 1 base, there was a span of 14 bases. This CDR3 spans 14 amino acids. The DNA read from the CDR3 is TGCAGTGCTCTACTAGGAAGGGAGAACACTGAA. Protein sequence: CSALLGRENTE. The full CDR3 protein reads CSALLGRENTEAFF.

This clone was seen repeatedly, ten times or more. From the germline J gene comes the end of the CDR3, since the read stops 3 residues before it. V and J are TRBV5-1 and TRBJ1-2; D is possibly TRBD1 (6 bases). The CDR3 has 14 residues. Germline V gene lookup returns CDR1 SGHRS and CDR2 YFSETQ. CDR3 loop: CASSPGGRTEGYTF. CDR3 DNA, as far as it was read: TGCGCCAGCTCCCCGGGGGGCAGAACTGAAGGC.

This clone was picked up a small number of times. With a much larger clone just one base away, this may be a read error. Read data end 3 residues before the CDR3 end; the end is taken from the germline J gene. The genes are TRBV7-9 and TRBJ2-7, with 7 positions matching TRBD1. CDR3 length equals 14 residues. In germline, CDR1 is SEHNR, CDR2 FQNEAQ (reference sequence). The CDR3 reads CSSSHDRAAYEQYF. The sequenced CDR3 bases are TGTTCCAGCAGCCACGACAGGGCGGCCTACGAG. The full variable domain, its missing parts supplied by reference TRBV7-9 and TRBJ2-7, is DTGVSQNPRHKITKRGQNVTFRCDPISEHNRLYWYRQTLGQGPEFLTYFQNEAQLEKSRLLSDRFSAERPKGSFSTLEIQRTEQGDSAMYLCSSSHDRAAYEQYFGPGTRLTVT.

In its sample, this clone was seen many times. Read sequence stops 3 residues before the CDR3 end, and the germline J gene provides the missing end. This sequence joins TRBV12-3 or TRBV12-4 and TRBJ2-1; the D is unclear. The CDR3 sequence is 14 residues long. With 6 bases removed from V and 3 bases from J, the gap between germline ends came to 12 bases. This chain's CDR3 is CASSASDGYNEQFF. The part of the CDR3 DNA that was read is TGTGCCAGCAGCGCATCAGATGGCTACAATGAG.

This clone was observed at least ten times. The sequence runs out 3 residues before the end of the CDR3; the remainder is reconstructed from the germline J gene. The chain joins TRBV18 to TRBJ2-3, with D maybe TRBD1 (5 bases). This CDR3 has 16 amino acids. CDR1 KGHSH and CDR2 LQKENI come from the germline V gene. V was shortened by 1 base and J by 1 base, with 12 bases between the two germline ends. The sequenced CDR3 bases are TGTGCCAGCTCACCACGACAGATTCTCGGCACAGATACG. Its protein is CASSPRQILGTDT. The whole CDR3 sequence reads CASSPRQILGTDTQYF.

This clone was detected ten times or more. The CDR3 end lies 3 residues beyond the end of the read and is filled in from the germline J gene. This chain uses TRBV20-1 with TRBJ1-1; D unresolved. Per the germline V gene, CDR1 is DFQATT and CDR2 is SNEGSKA (reference sequence). There are 13 residues in the CDR3. The V end was cut by 1 base, the J end by 1 base, with 7 bases between. CDR3 residues: CSARGHRNTEAFF. CDR3 bases read: TGCAGTGCTAGAGGTCACAGGAACACTGAA.

This clone has ten or more counts. Read data end 3 residues before the CDR3 end; the end is taken from the germline J gene. This rearrangement joins TRBV14 to TRBJ2-1; D remains unclear. Germline V gene sequence: CDR1 SGHDN, CDR2 FVKESK. This CDR3 comprises 17 residues. V dropped 4 bases and J dropped 3 bases, with 19 bases sitting between them. The covered CDR3 bases are TGTGCCAGCAGCCTTTATGGTAGTTACCCCTACTACAATGAG. Its translation: CASSLYGSYPYYNE. In full, the CDR3 is CASSLYGSYPYYNEQFF.

This clone was found a few times. The read finishes 3 residues shy of the CDR3 end, and the germline J gene is used to complete it. This chain uses TRBV2 with TRBJ1-4; D gene ambiguous. This CDR3 region has 13 residues. Germline lookup yields CDR1 SNHLY and CDR2 FYNNEI. CDR3 amino acids: CASSEFPNSPLFF. CDR3 DNA (partial): TGTGCCAGCAGTGAGTTTCCTAATTCACCA.

This clone was recorded at least ten times. The read comes to an end 3 residues before the CDR3 does, leaving the germline J gene to fill in the end. The chain combines TRBV19 with TRBJ1-5; D is unresolved. Germline V gene sequence: CDR1 LNHDA, CDR2 SQIVND (reference sequence). V was cut by 5 bases and J by 6 bases, with 14 bases left in between. CDR3 size: 14 residues. This CDR3 reads CASSSQGSGQPQHF. CDR3 DNA (partial): TGTGCCAGTAGTTCTCAAGGGAGCGGTCAGCCC.

This clone has at least ten counts. The observed sequence ends 3 residues before the CDR3 terminus, with the missing tail filled in from the germline J gene. This chain uses TRBV10-3 with TRBJ1-2, with 8 bases lining up with TRBD1. The CDR3 is 14 residues long. Germline CDR1 and CDR2: ENHRY and SYGVKD. Trimming at V came to 5 bases and at J to 4 bases, leaving 6 bases not matched to a gene. The CDR3 region is CAISSGQGSYGYTF. The CDR3 DNA, read in part, is TGTGCCATCAGTAGCGGACAGGGTAGCTATGGC.

This clone appeared many times. At the DNA level, this CDR3 is encoded by other sequences in the same sample as well. The part of the CDR3 DNA that was read is TGTGCCAGTACGGGGGATGGAAACACC. Translating it yields CASTGDGNT. In full, the CDR3 is CASTGDGNTIYF. The chain carries TRBV19 and TRBJ1-3, with D possibly matching TRBD1 (5 bases). The read ends 3 residues early relative to the CDR3; the germline J gene fills the gap. CDR1 and CDR2 from the germline V gene are LNHDA and SQIVND (reference sequence). V gave up 7 bases and J gave up 3 bases, with 7 bases separating them. The CDR3 runs 12 residues.

This clone was seen ten or more times. The CDR3 end falls 3 residues outside the read, so it is completed with the germline J gene. The chain couples TRBV20-1 to TRBJ2-5, with 13 bases fitting TRBD2. Trimming at V came to 5 bases and at J to 6 bases, leaving 9 bases not matched to a gene. This CDR3 is built from 15 residues. CDR1 DFQATT and CDR2 SNEGSKA come from the germline V gene (reference sequence). The covered CDR3 bases are TGCAGTGCTTACCCCGGACTAGCGGGAGTGAAGACC. Its translation is CSAYPGLAGVKT. The entire CDR3 sequence reads CSAYPGLAGVKTQYF.

This clone has ten or more counts. The read stops 3 residues short of the end of the CDR3; the missing end is completed from the germline J gene. This rearrangement joins TRBV2 to TRBJ2-5; 9 positions match TRBD1. The CDR3 extends over 15 amino acids. The V segment lost 7 bases and the J segment 7 bases; nucleotides outside the gene matches: 13. Germline V CDR1 and CDR2: SNHLY, FYNNEI. CDR3 region: CASNRRTGDRGTQYF. The CDR3 DNA, read in part, is TGTGCCAGCAACAGAAGGACAGGGGACCGAGGGACC.

There are many counts of this clone. The sequence runs out 3 residues before the end of the CDR3; the remainder is reconstructed from the germline J gene. The V call is TRBV10-1, the J call TRBJ2-3; D unclear. The V and J ends lost 6 bases and 0 bases respectively, with 10 bases between them. The CDR3 extends over 14 amino acids. Per the germline V gene, CDR1 is WNHNN and CDR2 is SYGVQD (reference sequence). The CDR3: CASSLQGSTDTQYF. CDR3 DNA (partial): TGCGCCAGCAGCCTCCAAGGGAGCACAGATACG.

This clone was observed at least ten times. Sequencing ends 3 residues short of the CDR3 end; the germline J gene provides the rest. V is TRBV5-1 and J is TRBJ2-3; tentatively, D is TRBD2 (5 bases). Deletions cut 4 bases from V and 5 bases from J, with 14 bases between. Germline V gives CDR1 SGHRS, CDR2 YFSETQ. This CDR3 spans 14 amino acids. The CDR3 bases that were read are TGCGCCAGCAGCCCGGGGAGCGCGGTAGATACG. It translates to CASSPGSAVDT. The whole CDR3 sequence is CASSPGSAVDTQYF. Full variable domain (rest looked up from reference TRBV5-1 and TRBJ2-3): KAGVTQTPRYLIKTRGQQVTLSCSPISGHRSVSWYQQTPGQGLQFLFEYFSETQRNKGNFPGRFSGRQFSNSRSEMNVSTLELGDSALYLCASSPGSAVDTQYFGPGTRLTVL.

About this clone itself: The read ends 3 residues before the CDR3 terminus; that terminus is restored from the germline J gene. The chain recombines TRBV7-9 with TRBJ2-4; TRBD2 is a possible D gene (6 bases). Germline values: CDR1 SEHNR, CDR2 FQNEAQ (reference sequence). This CDR3 contains 13 residues. The CDR3 loop reads CASSPPTDYGQYF. The sequenced CDR3 bases are TGTGCCAGCAGCCCCCCGACGGACTATGGT.

This clone was counted ten times or more. A read error may account for a junction end that differs from germline. The sequenced fragment ends 3 residues before the CDR3 boundary, so the rest is inferred from the germline J gene. V usage is TRBV5-4 and J usage is TRBJ1-2, with D maybe TRBD1 (5 bases). From germline, CDR1 is SGHNT and CDR2 YYREEE (reference sequence). The CDR3 loop spans 14 amino acids. CDR3 loop: CVSSRGGAAGGYTF. The covered CDR3 bases are TGTGTCAGCAGCCGTGGTGGGGCGGCAGGTGGC.